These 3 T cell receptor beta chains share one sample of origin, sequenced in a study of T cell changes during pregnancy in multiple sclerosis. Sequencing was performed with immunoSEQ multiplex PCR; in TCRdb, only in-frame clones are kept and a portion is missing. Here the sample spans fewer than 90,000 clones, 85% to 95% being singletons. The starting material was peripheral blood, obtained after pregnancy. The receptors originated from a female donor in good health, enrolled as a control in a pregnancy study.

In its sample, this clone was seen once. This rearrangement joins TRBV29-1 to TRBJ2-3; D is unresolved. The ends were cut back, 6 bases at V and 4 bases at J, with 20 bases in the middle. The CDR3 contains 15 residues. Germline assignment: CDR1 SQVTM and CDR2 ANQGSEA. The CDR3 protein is CSVTQTGVYADTQYF. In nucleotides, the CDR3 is TGCAGCGTCACCCAGACTGGAGTGTATGCAGATACGCAGTATTTT.

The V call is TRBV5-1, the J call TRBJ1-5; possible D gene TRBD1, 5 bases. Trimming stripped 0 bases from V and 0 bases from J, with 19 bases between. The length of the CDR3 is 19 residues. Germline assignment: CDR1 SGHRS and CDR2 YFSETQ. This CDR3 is CASSLVPLRGSYSNQPQHF. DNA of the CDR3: TGCGCCAGCAGCTTGGTTCCCCTAAGGGGATCATATAGCAATCAGCCCCAGCATTTT.

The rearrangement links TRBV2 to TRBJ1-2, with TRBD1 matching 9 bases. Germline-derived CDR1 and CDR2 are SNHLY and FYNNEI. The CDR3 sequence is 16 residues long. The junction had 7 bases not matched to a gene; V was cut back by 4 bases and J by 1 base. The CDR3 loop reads CASSVTGGASNYGYTF. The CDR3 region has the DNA TGTGCCAGCAGTGTCACAGGGGGCGCGAGTAACTATGGCTACACCTTC.